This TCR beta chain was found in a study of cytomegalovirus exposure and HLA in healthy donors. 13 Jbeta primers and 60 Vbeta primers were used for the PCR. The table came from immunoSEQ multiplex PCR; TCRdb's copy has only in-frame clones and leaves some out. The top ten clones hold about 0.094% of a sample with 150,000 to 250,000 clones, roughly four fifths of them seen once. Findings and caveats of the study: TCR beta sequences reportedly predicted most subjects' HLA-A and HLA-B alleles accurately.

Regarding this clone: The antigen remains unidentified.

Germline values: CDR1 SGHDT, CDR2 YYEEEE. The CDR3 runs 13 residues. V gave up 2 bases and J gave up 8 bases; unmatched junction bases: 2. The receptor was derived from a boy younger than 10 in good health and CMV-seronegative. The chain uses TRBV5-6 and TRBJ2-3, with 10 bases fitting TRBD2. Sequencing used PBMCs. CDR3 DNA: TGTGCCAGCAGCTTCAGACTAGCGGGTACGCAGTATTTT. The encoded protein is CASSFRLAGTQYF.